This TCR beta chain was profiled in a study of blood T cells in healthy people across ages. Points from the study as a whole: Greater diversity and more naive CD4+ cells were seen in long-lived donors than in aged donors. A strong correlation was seen between TCR beta diversity and naive T cell percentage. Calculation of diversity from one million T cells yielded estimates considered to be underestimates.

Comment on this clonotype: Its cognate antigen is unknown.

Next came a second PCR, run for about 7 to 12 cycles, which used a sample-barcoded 5' primer along with a J-beta primer mix. Every cDNA molecule carried a tag from a template-switch adaptor bearing 12 random nucleotides. One entry per CDR3 protein, called by TCRdb with MiXCR from the 5' RACE reads. The sample carries under 2,000,000 distinct CDR3 sequences, around 48% recorded once. This CDR3 comprises 15 residues. V was pared by 0 bases and J by 2 bases, with 3 bases of the junction left unmatched. Per the germline V gene, CDR1 is DFQATT and CDR2 is SNEGSKA (reference sequence). V and J are TRBV20-1 and TRBJ2-3; 9 nucleotides line up with TRBD1. The sequence derives from a woman in her 40s in good health. Sequenced input: blood. CDR3 in DNA: TGCAGTGCTAGAGATAGGGACAGGGCCACAGATACGCAGTATTTT. It specifies CSARDRDRATDTQYF.